This TCR beta chain is drawn from a study of T cell changes during pregnancy in multiple sclerosis. Germline V gene sequence: CDR1 MNHEY, CDR2 SMNVEV (reference sequence). The ends were cut back, 4 bases at V and 0 bases at J, with 7 bases in the middle. CDR3 length: 14 residues. TCRdb's table, derived via immunoSEQ multiplex PCR, lists solely in-frame clones and lacks some. The sample shows 20,000 to 25,000 clones, over 75% of them seen only once. The sequence derives from a female donor with multiple sclerosis, enrolled in a pregnancy study. The chain uses TRBV27 and TRBJ2-1, with no clear D. Sample: CD8+ T cells from peripheral blood mononuclear cells, taken after pregnancy. This CDR3 reads CASSYSSSYNEQFF. DNA for the CDR3: TGTGCCAGCAGTTACTCAAGCTCCTACAATGAGCAGTTCTTC.